Below, one T cell receptor (beta chain) is given with its context. No antigen is known for it. PCR primers comprised 60 Vbeta and 13 Jbeta primers. Assay: immunoSEQ multiplex PCR; the TCRdb copy retains only in-frame clones and omits some. The sample has 110,000 or so clones, about 80% seen once. The CDR3 length is 16 residues. CDR1 is MNHEY and CDR2 is SVGAGI in the germline V gene. Trimming stripped 0 bases from V and 4 bases from J, with 13 bases between. The sample is drawn from a study of cytomegalovirus exposure and HLA in healthy donors. Study at large: Unique TCRs from HLA-typed donors, 70 million to 85 million of them, were held in an early data release.

Study-wide results and limits: When the data were analyzed later, several of the most significant clusters appeared to be linked to common viral pathogens. About 87% or about 30% of the time was how often most TCR beta V segments were productive, according to an earlier analysis. It was only CMV serostatus that was available as immune exposure information.

This rearrangement joins TRBV6-5 to TRBJ1-3; D is ambiguous. The receptor was derived from a human donor in good health. Sequenced: PBMCs. CDR3 in amino acids: CASSYSNRGSGNTIYF. DNA for the CDR3: TGTGCCAGCAGTTACTCGAATCGAGGCTCCGGAAACACCATATATTTT.